Ten or more counts support the clone carrying this T cell receptor (beta chain). Its antigen remains unknown. The entry originates in a study of tumor-infiltrating lymphocytes in primary liver carcinoma. Study at large: The neoplasms were of stage T1-T3 N0M0, with dimensions of about 4.2 to 10 cm across. Sample counts of productive TCRbeta reads spanned roughly 3.5 to 7.5 million; these counts were similar across tissue types.

Study observations and caveats: In tumor-adjacent and tumor-blood pairs, overlap was lower than in tumor region pairs.

Total RNA (roughly 530 ng) served as template for TCR beta cDNA synthesis primed by a constant-region primer. Construction of TCR beta libraries relied on three successive nested multiplex PCR rounds employing slightly modified ARM-PCR. Use of TRBV1-TRBV30 forward primers with a C-beta reverse primer characterized the first two PCR rounds, which lasted around 9 cycles each. TCRdb recomputed calls from the multiplex PCR reads with MiXCR, one row per CDR3 protein. The sample lists approximately 340,000 distinct CDR3 sequences; less than 75% were seen once. The blood RNA (from unsorted whole blood) was obtained, and germline DNA was also extracted. The CDR3 is 16 amino acids. The ends lost 1 base at V and 2 bases at J; junction bases unmatched: 7. Germline lookup yields CDR1 SGHAT and CDR2 FQNNGV.

The V gene is TRBV11-2, the J gene TRBJ2-7; 8 bases map to TRBD1. The sequenced sample was peripheral blood. The clonotype originates from a man aged 40-50 years with primary liver carcinoma and hepatitis B virus infection. In DNA form, the CDR3 reads TGTGCCAGCAGCTTAGGTGACAGGGGAATTACCTACGAGCAGTACTTC. It yields the protein CASSLGDRGITYEQYF.